These T cell receptor beta chains were read from a single sample in a study of preoperative IRX-2 immunotherapy in early breast cancer. Here immunoSEQ multiplex PCR was the method, and the copy in TCRdb shows in-frame clones only, minus some. This sample has some 99,000 clones, with just over 85% found just once. The input for sequencing was tumor tissue, taken after IRX-2 immunotherapy. The source is a human donor with breast cancer. CDR3s include the opening cysteine and the closing phenylalanine or tryptophan. A D gene is named only where the DNA matches it firmly. Clone size appears in some rows only: once, few, many, or a class for an expanded clone.

cdr3_aa: CAISSGQGTYGYTF
cdr3_nt: TGTGCCATCAGTTCGGGACAGGGGACCTATGGCTACACCTTC
d_call: TRBD1
clone_size: -
j_call: TRBJ1-2
v_call: TRBV6-8

cdr3_aa: CAWSVGGRETQYF
cdr3_nt: TGTGCCTGGAGTGTCGGGGGCCGGGAGACCCAGTACTTC
d_call: -
clone_size: -
j_call: TRBJ2-5
v_call: TRBV30

cdr3_aa: CASSTQQRQGAYF
cdr3_nt: TGTGCCAGCAGTACCCAACAGAGACAAGGGGCGTACTTC
d_call: -
clone_size: -
j_call: TRBJ2-7
v_call: TRBV6-8

cdr3_aa: CASSPGQGRGQPQHF
cdr3_nt: TGCGCCAGCAGCCCCGGACAGGGGCGAGGGCAGCCCCAGCATTTT
d_call: TRBD1
clone_size: -
j_call: TRBJ1-5
v_call: TRBV10-2

cdr3_aa: CASLYTGGASYEQYF
cdr3_nt: TGTGCCAGCCTGTATACAGGGGGCGCAAGCTACGAGCAGTACTTC
d_call: TRBD1
clone_size: -
j_call: TRBJ2-7
v_call: TRBV18

cdr3_aa: CASSLLAGAAEQFF
cdr3_nt: TGTGCCAGCAGCTTACTAGCGGGAGCGGCTGAGCAGTTCTTC
d_call: TRBD2
clone_size: -
j_call: TRBJ2-1
v_call: TRBV7-1

cdr3_aa: CASSLENGIGELFF
cdr3_nt: TGCGCCAGCAGCTTGGAAAATGGGATCGGGGAGCTGTTTTTT
d_call: -
clone_size: -
j_call: TRBJ2-2
v_call: TRBV5-1

cdr3_aa: CASSLDTGYNTEAFF
cdr3_nt: TGCGCCAGCAGCTTGGATACGGGGTATAACACTGAAGCTTTCTTT
d_call: -
clone_size: -
j_call: TRBJ1-1
v_call: TRBV5-1

cdr3_aa: CASSDKRGAYYNEQFF
cdr3_nt: TGTGCCAGTAGTGACAAGCGGGGGGCCTACTACAATGAGCAGTTCTTC
d_call: TRBD2
clone_size: -
j_call: TRBJ2-1
v_call: TRBV19

cdr3_aa: CASSPGGRGETQYF
cdr3_nt: TGTGCCAGCAGCCCTGGGGGACGGGGGGAGACCCAGTACTTC
d_call: -
clone_size: -
j_call: TRBJ2-5
v_call: TRBV28

cdr3_aa: CASSPEGGYGYTF
cdr3_nt: TGTGCCAGCTCACCGGAGGGCGGATATGGCTACACCTTC
d_call: -
clone_size: -
j_call: TRBJ1-2
v_call: TRBV18

cdr3_aa: CASSLGGLSGTDTQYF
cdr3_nt: TGCGCCAGCAGCTTGGGAGGTTTGAGCGGCACAGATACGCAGTATTTT
d_call: -
clone_size: once
j_call: TRBJ2-3
v_call: TRBV5-1

cdr3_aa: CASSPSTGGNSPLHF
cdr3_nt: TGTGCCAGCTCACCCTCGACAGGGGGGAATTCACCCCTCCACTTT
d_call: TRBD1
clone_size: -
j_call: TRBJ1-6
v_call: TRBV18

cdr3_aa: CSVGGRGRSDVYTEAFF
cdr3_nt: TGCAGCGTTGGTGGCAGGGGGCGTTCTGATGTCTACACTGAAGCTTTCTTT
d_call: TRBD1
clone_size: once
j_call: TRBJ1-1
v_call: TRBV29-1

cdr3_aa: CASSFQQARAEAFF
cdr3_nt: TGCGCCAGCAGCTTTCAACAGGCACGGGCTGAAGCTTTCTTT
d_call: -
clone_size: -
j_call: TRBJ1-1
v_call: TRBV5-1

cdr3_aa: CASSLQRILLRDVGADTQYF
cdr3_nt: TGTGCCAGCAGTTTACAACGGATACTCCTCAGGGACGTCGGAGCGGATACGCAGTATTTT
d_call: -
clone_size: once
j_call: TRBJ2-3
v_call: TRBV28

cdr3_aa: CASSYTGQGSSYNSPLHF
cdr3_nt: TGTGCCAGCAGTTACACTGGACAGGGAAGCTCCTATAATTCACCCCTCCACTTT
d_call: TRBD1
clone_size: few
j_call: TRBJ1-6
v_call: TRBV6-8

cdr3_aa: CASHPGGGSSYEQYF
cdr3_nt: TGTGCCTCTCACCCGGGGGGGGGAAGCTCCTACGAGCAGTACTTC
d_call: TRBD2
clone_size: -
j_call: TRBJ2-7
v_call: TRBV28

cdr3_aa: CASSADLESPLHF
cdr3_nt: TGTGCCAGCAGCGCAGATTTAGAATCACCCCTCCACTTT
d_call: -
clone_size: -
j_call: TRBJ1-6
v_call: TRBV7-4

cdr3_aa: CAAGAGNSNQPQHF
cdr3_nt: TGTGCCGCCGGGGCAGGGAATAGCAATCAGCCCCAGCATTTT
d_call: -
clone_size: -
j_call: TRBJ1-5
v_call: TRBV28

cdr3_aa: CASSIPGRDTGELFF
cdr3_nt: TGTGCCAGTAGTATACCCGGGCGGGACACCGGGGAGCTGTTTTTT
d_call: -
clone_size: -
j_call: TRBJ2-2
v_call: TRBV19

cdr3_aa: CAISEGGTDNEKLFF
cdr3_nt: TGTGCCATCAGTGAGGGCGGGACAGATAATGAAAAACTGTTTTTT
d_call: TRBD1
clone_size: -
j_call: TRBJ1-4
v_call: TRBV10-3

cdr3_aa: CASSGAGADTGELFF
cdr3_nt: TGTGCCAGCTCTGGGGCGGGAGCCGACACCGGGGAGCTGTTTTTT
d_call: TRBD2
clone_size: -
j_call: TRBJ2-2
v_call: TRBV18

cdr3_aa: CASRKESGGGWSSTGELFF
cdr3_nt: TGTGCCAGTAGGAAGGAGTCGGGGGGCGGGTGGTCGAGCACCGGGGAGCTGTTTTTT
d_call: -
clone_size: -
j_call: TRBJ2-2
v_call: TRBV19

cdr3_aa: CASSLTQEGQPQHF
cdr3_nt: TGTGCCAGCAGCTTAACCCAAGAGGGTCAGCCCCAGCATTTT
d_call: -
clone_size: -
j_call: TRBJ1-5
v_call: TRBV7-6

cdr3_aa: CASSPRDRDQQYF
cdr3_nt: TGTGCCAGCTCACCTCGGGACAGGGACCAGCAGTACTTC
d_call: TRBD1
clone_size: -
j_call: TRBJ2-7
v_call: TRBV18

cdr3_aa: CASSEPPGELFF
cdr3_nt: TGTGCCAGCAGTGAGCCCCCCGGGGAGCTGTTTTTT
d_call: -
clone_size: -
j_call: TRBJ2-2
v_call: TRBV25-1

cdr3_aa: CASSLDSTGVKQFF
cdr3_nt: TGTGCCAGCAGCTTGGACAGCACAGGGGTAAAGCAGTTCTTC
d_call: TRBD1
clone_size: -
j_call: TRBJ2-1
v_call: TRBV11-3

cdr3_aa: CASSPGLFNEQFF
cdr3_nt: TGTGCCAGCAGCCCGGGACTTTTCAATGAGCAGTTCTTC
d_call: -
clone_size: -
j_call: TRBJ2-1
v_call: TRBV7-8

cdr3_aa: CASSYSGGRNEQFF
cdr3_nt: TGTGCCAGCAGTTACTCGGGGGGGCGTAATGAGCAGTTCTTC
d_call: -
clone_size: -
j_call: TRBJ2-1
v_call: TRBV6-8

cdr3_aa: CASSLSAGGSQQFF
cdr3_nt: TGTGCCAGCAGTTTATCAGCGGGAGGTTCTCAACAGTTCTTC
d_call: TRBD2
clone_size: -
j_call: TRBJ2-1
v_call: TRBV28

cdr3_aa: CASSEYNEQFF
cdr3_nt: TGTGCCAGCTCCGAGTACAATGAGCAGTTCTTC
d_call: -
clone_size: -
j_call: TRBJ2-1
v_call: TRBV12-5

cdr3_aa: CASRRTGFNEKLFF
cdr3_nt: TGTGCCAGCAGGCGGACAGGCTTTAATGAAAAACTGTTTTTT
d_call: TRBD1
clone_size: -
j_call: TRBJ1-4
v_call: TRBV14

cdr3_aa: CAWAPSGGSYEQYF
cdr3_nt: TGTGCCTGGGCCCCTAGCGGGGGGTCCTACGAGCAGTACTTC
d_call: TRBD2
clone_size: -
j_call: TRBJ2-7
v_call: TRBV30

cdr3_aa: CASSSQRVGSYEQYF
cdr3_nt: TGTGCCAGCTCAAGCCAGCGGGTAGGGTCCTACGAGCAGTACTTC
d_call: -
clone_size: few
j_call: TRBJ2-7
v_call: TRBV6-8